A single sample is the source of the 22 T cell receptor beta chains below, sequenced in a study of graft-versus-host responses after intestinal transplantation. Which antigens these TCRs recognize remains unknown. Repertoires were generated with immunoSEQ multiplex PCR, while TCRdb's copy carries only in-frame clones and drops some. Of some 140,000 clones in the sample, 85% to 95% were seen once. The sample was unstimulated CD4+ T cells sorted from spleen or lymph node cells, taken before intestinal transplant. All receptors derive from a human donor who received an intestinal transplant.

The V gene is TRBV6-6, the J gene TRBJ2-7; 9 bases line up with TRBD2. This CDR3 region has 15 residues. The ends lost 2 bases at V and 5 bases at J; junction bases unmatched: 7. CDR1 and CDR2 (germline): MNHNY, SVGAGI (reference sequence). The CDR3 reads CASSYRREGTHEQYF. The CDR3 DNA is TGTGCCAGCAGTTACAGGCGGGAGGGGACCCACGAGCAGTACTTC.

The chain is built from TRBV18 and TRBJ1-2; no clear D. This CDR3 region has 13 residues. The V end was cut by 3 bases, the J end by 2 bases, with 7 bases between. Germline V lookup: CDR1 KGHSH, CDR2 LQKENI. Here the CDR3 reads CASSPQENYGYTF. As DNA, the CDR3 is TGTGCCAGCTCACCGCAGGAGAACTATGGCTACACCTTC.

V gene TRBV28 combines with J gene TRBJ1-4; no reliable D call. Germline CDR1 and CDR2: MDHEN and SYDVKM. This CDR3 contains 14 residues. V lost 2 bases and J lost 5, with 9 bases in between. The DNA for the CDR3 is TGTGCCAGCAGTTTAATTATGACCAATGAAAAACTGTTTTTT. Translated, it gives CASSLIMTNEKLFF.

V usage is TRBV27 and J usage is TRBJ2-1; 14 bases are shared with TRBD2. In germline, CDR1 is MNHEY, CDR2 SMNVEV (reference sequence). The J segment lost 9 bases and the V segment lost 4 bases, leaving 5 bases of the junction unmatched. The CDR3 has 15 amino acids. CDR3 amino acids: CASSSGTSGSIEQFF. In DNA form, the CDR3 reads TGTGCCAGCAGTTCTGGGACTAGCGGGAGTATTGAGCAGTTCTTC.

The chain couples TRBV5-1 to TRBJ2-7, with D perhaps TRBD1 (5 bases). In germline, CDR1 is SGHRS, CDR2 YFSETQ. With 0 bases removed from V and 0 bases from J, the gap between germline ends came to 7 bases. CDR3 size: 14 residues. CDR3 in amino acids: CASSLGQHSYEQYF. The CDR3 coding sequence is TGCGCCAGCAGCTTGGGACAGCACTCCTACGAGCAGTACTTC.

Concerning this clone itself: Other DNA sequences in this specimen translate into the identical CDR3. The rearrangement joins TRBV18 to TRBJ2-5; D might be TRBD1 (6 bases). Germline V lookup: CDR1 KGHSH, CDR2 LQKENI. CDR3 length equals 13 residues. V was cut by 6 bases and J by 5 bases, with 13 bases left in between. As DNA, the CDR3 is TGTGCCAGCTCCCAGGGGAGCCTCGAGACCCAGTACTTC. It is translated as CASSQGSLETQYF.

The rearrangement links TRBV19 to TRBJ2-1, with D tentatively TRBD2 (6 bases). This CDR3 contains 16 residues. Germline V CDR1 and CDR2: LNHDA, SQIVND (reference sequence). Trimming shortened V by 2 bases and J by 0 bases, and 11 bases separated the two germline ends. The CDR3 nucleotides are TGTGCCAGTAGTATACGTAGCGGTAACTCCTACAATGAGCAGTTCTTC. Translation: CASSIRSGNSYNEQFF.

This sequence joins TRBV28 and TRBJ2-5; 9 nucleotides agree with TRBD1. The better agreement between TRBJ2-7 and the DNA end casts doubt on the J call. The CDR3 runs to 18 residues. Germline values: CDR1 MDHEN, CDR2 SYDVKM. DNA for the CDR3: TGTGCCAGCAGTTTATTCCCTTTCGGGACAGGGTCCACCTACGAGCAGTACTTC. Its protein is CASSLFPFGTGSTYEQYF.

The chain recombines TRBV7-8 with TRBJ2-5; the D gene is possibly TRBD2 (6 bases). Trimming shortened V by 5 bases and J by 4 bases, and 14 bases separated the two germline ends. The CDR3 covers 14 residues. Germline V gives CDR1 SGHVS, CDR2 FQNEAQ. The CDR3 loop is CASSPSGLRETQYF. The CDR3 coding sequence is TGTGCCAGCAGCCCCTCGGGACTTAGAGAGACCCAGTACTTC.

A single count supports this clone. For the CDR3, the DNA is TGTGCCTGGAGTCACGGGCAGTCCTACGAGCAGTACTTC. Translated: CAWSHGQSYEQYF. This sequence joins TRBV30 and TRBJ2-7, with unresolved D. Germline V gene lookup returns CDR1 GTSNPN and CDR2 SVGIG (reference sequence). Trimming stripped 2 bases from V and 1 base from J, with 9 bases between. The CDR3 spans 13 residues.

This chain links TRBV28 with TRBJ2-3; 8 bases align to TRBD2. The CDR3 spans 14 residues. Germline V gene lookup returns CDR1 MDHEN and CDR2 SYDVKM. Trimming removed 6 bases from V and 4 bases from J; junction bases left unmatched: 6. The CDR3 bases are TGTGCCAGCAGGTCGGGAGGGGGACCAGATACGCAGTATTTT. Translating it yields CASRSGGGPDTQYF.

The chain couples TRBV6-5 to TRBJ2-7; D unclear. This CDR3 comprises 13 residues. The V gene's germline CDR1 is MNHEY and CDR2 SVGAGI. Trimming pared 6 bases from V and 1 base from J, leaving 10 bases between. The CDR3 DNA reads as TGTGCCAGCAGCCCGACCCATTCCTACGAGCAGTACTTC. Amino acids: CASSPTHSYEQYF.

The V gene is TRBV6-5, the J gene TRBJ2-7; D gene unclear. The CDR3 spans 13 residues. CDR1 and CDR2 from the germline V gene are MNHEY and SVGAGI. Trimming took 8 bases from V and 1 from J, leaving 12 bases between them. CDR3 amino acids: CASESPGSYEQYF. The CDR3 coding sequence is TGTGCCAGCGAGTCACCAGGATCCTACGAGCAGTACTTC.

This clone appeared a few times. The chain has TRBV28 and TRBJ2-7; D ambiguous. This CDR3 has 15 amino acids. Between the trimmed V and J ends, which lost 8 bases and 5 bases, there was a span of 22 bases. In germline, CDR1 is MDHEN, CDR2 SYDVKM. DNA for the CDR3: TGTGCCAGCCTAAAACTCAGTTTAGCCGGCAACGAGCAGTACTTC. Amino acids: CASLKLSLAGNEQYF.

This chain uses TRBV21-1 with TRBJ2-3; the D call TRBD2 from the table was never checked on the DNA. TRBV21-1 represents a pseudogene. The CDR3 loop spans 13 amino acids. The CDR3 spells CASTWEGPDTQYF. The CDR3 DNA is TGTGCCAGCACCTGGGAGGGCCCAGATACGCAGTATTTT.

The chain joins TRBV6-1 to TRBJ1-3; D remains unclear. V lost 3 bases and J lost 8, with 5 bases in between. Germline V gene lookup returns CDR1 MNHNS and CDR2 SASEGT. The CDR3 totals 11 residues. The CDR3 region is CASSDLYTIYF. The DNA of the CDR3 is TGTGCCAGCAGTGACTTGTACACCATATATTTT.

This rearrangement joins TRBV6-5 to TRBJ2-7; D possibly matches TRBD1 or TRBD2 (5 bases each). The V gene's germline CDR1 is MNHEY and CDR2 SVGAGI. Trimming shortened V by 6 bases and J by 3 bases, and 15 bases separated the two germline ends. The CDR3 has 14 residues. CDR3 loop: CASSRTGTYYEQYF. The CDR3 DNA reads TGTGCCAGCAGCCGCACCGGGACCTACTACGAGCAGTACTTC.

V usage is TRBV19 and J usage is TRBJ2-3; D might be TRBD1 (5 bases). The CDR3 runs to 12 residues. The germline CDR1 and CDR2 sequences are LNHDA and SQIVND (reference sequence). Trimming removed 6 bases at V and 3 bases at J, with 7 bases between. CDR3 sequence (DNA): TGTGCCAGTAGCCAGGGTACAGATACGCAGTATTTT. Protein product: CASSQGTDTQYF. Filled out from reference TRBV19 and TRBJ2-3, the complete variable domain reads DGGITQSPKYLFRKEGQNVTLSCEQNLNHDAMYWYRQDPGQGLRLIYYSQIVNDFQKGDIAEGYSVSREKKESFPLTVTSAQKNPTAFYLCASSQGTDTQYFGPGTRLTVL.

J is TRBJ2-1 and V is TRBV28; D may be TRBD2 (6 bases). Per germline, CDR1 MDHEN and CDR2 SYDVKM. Trimming removed 8 bases from V and 3 bases from J, with 14 bases in between. The CDR3 spans 14 residues. The CDR3 protein is CASGGGLLYNEQFF. The DNA for the CDR3 is TGTGCCAGCGGGGGAGGTCTACTCTACAATGAGCAGTTCTTC.

The CDR3 sequence is CASSSTISWYGDDNQPQHF. CDR3 nucleotide sequence: TGTGCCAGCAGTTCCACCATCTCGTGGTATGGCGATGATAATCAGCCCCAGCATTTT. This sequence joins TRBV28 and TRBJ1-5; D call uncertain. The CDR3 contains 19 residues. Trimming removed 4 bases from V and 4 bases from J, with 26 bases in between. CDR1 and CDR2 from the germline V gene are MDHEN and SYDVKM.

For the CDR3, the DNA is TGTGCCAGCAGCTTCGGCGACATTCAGTACTTC. Its translation is CASSFGDIQYF. This chain uses TRBV11-1 with TRBJ2-4; the D is unclear. Germline V gives CDR1 SGHAT, CDR2 FQDESV (reference sequence). The CDR3 loop spans 11 amino acids. Trimming removed 3 bases at V and 8 bases at J, with 5 bases between.

Notes on this clone: A read error may account for a junction end that differs from germline. Within the sample, other DNA sequences also encode this same CDR3. V gene TRBV9 combines with J gene TRBJ2-1; 9 bases agree with TRBD2. The CDR3 loop spans 16 amino acids. The germline V gene has CDR1 SGDLS and CDR2 YYNGEE. The CDR3 sequence: CASSASGLARYNEQFF. The CDR3 DNA is TGCGCCAGCAGCGCGTCCGGACTAGCGAGATACAATGAGCAGTTCTTC.